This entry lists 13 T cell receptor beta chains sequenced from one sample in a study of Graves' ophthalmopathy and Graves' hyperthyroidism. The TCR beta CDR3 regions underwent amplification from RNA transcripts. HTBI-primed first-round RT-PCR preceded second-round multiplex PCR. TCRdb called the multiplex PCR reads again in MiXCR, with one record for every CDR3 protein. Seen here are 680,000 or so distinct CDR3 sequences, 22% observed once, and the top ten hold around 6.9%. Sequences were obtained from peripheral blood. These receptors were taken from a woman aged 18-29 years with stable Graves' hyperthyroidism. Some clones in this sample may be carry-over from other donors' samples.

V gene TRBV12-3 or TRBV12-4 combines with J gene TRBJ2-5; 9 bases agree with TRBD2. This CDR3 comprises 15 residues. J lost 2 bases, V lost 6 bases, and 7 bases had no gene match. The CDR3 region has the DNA TGTGCCAGCAGCCCCGGGGCGGGGGGGCAAGAGACCCAGTACTTC. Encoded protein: CASSPGAGGQETQYF.

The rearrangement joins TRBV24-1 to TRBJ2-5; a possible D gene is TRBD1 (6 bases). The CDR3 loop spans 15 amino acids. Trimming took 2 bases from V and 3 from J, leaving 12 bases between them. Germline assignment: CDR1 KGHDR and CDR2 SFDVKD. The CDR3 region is CATSDYVTGKETQYF. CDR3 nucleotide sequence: TGTGCCACCAGTGATTACGTGACAGGTAAAGAGACCCAGTACTTC.

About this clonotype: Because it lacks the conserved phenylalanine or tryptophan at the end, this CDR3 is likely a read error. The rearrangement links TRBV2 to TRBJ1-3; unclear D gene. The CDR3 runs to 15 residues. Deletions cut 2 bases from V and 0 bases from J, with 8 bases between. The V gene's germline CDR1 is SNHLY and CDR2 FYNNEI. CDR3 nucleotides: TGTGCCAGCAGTGAACAGCAAAGCTCTGGAAACACCATATATGTT. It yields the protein CASSEQQSSGNTIYV.

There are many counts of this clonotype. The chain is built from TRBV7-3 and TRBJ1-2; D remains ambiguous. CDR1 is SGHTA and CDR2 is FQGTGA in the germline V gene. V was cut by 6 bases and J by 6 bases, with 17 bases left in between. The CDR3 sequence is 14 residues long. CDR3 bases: TGTGCCAGCAGTTTTCCTAAAGTAGCGGATGGCTACACCTTC. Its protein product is CASSFPKVADGYTF.

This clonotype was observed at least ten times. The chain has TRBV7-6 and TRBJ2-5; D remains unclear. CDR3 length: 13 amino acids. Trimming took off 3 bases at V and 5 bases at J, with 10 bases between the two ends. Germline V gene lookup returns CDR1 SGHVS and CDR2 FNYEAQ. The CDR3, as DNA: TGTGCCAGCAGCTTTTTGCTTTCCGAGACCCAGTACTTC. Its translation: CASSFLLSETQYF.

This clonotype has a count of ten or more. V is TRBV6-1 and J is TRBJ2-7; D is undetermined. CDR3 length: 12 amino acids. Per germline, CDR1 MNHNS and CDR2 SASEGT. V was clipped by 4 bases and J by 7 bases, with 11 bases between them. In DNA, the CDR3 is TGTGCCAGCAGTGCCACGTACCCAGAGCAGTACTTC. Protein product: CASSATYPEQYF.

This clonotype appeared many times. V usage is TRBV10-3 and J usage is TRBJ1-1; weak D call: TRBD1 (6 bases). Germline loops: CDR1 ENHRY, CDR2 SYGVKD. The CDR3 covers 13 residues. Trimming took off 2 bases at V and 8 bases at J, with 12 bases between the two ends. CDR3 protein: CAISENRDGEAFF. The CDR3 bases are TGTGCCATCAGTGAGAACAGGGATGGGGAAGCTTTCTTT.

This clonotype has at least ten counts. The CDR3 DNA sequence: TGTGCCAGCTTAGGGGATAACAGCAATCAGCCCCAGCATTTT. Residues: CASLGDNSNQPQHF. This rearrangement joins TRBV2 to TRBJ1-5; a possible D gene is TRBD1 (5 bases). This CDR3 contains 14 residues. Germline V gene sequence: CDR1 SNHLY, CDR2 FYNNEI. With 8 bases removed from V and 1 base from J, the gap between germline ends came to 12 bases.

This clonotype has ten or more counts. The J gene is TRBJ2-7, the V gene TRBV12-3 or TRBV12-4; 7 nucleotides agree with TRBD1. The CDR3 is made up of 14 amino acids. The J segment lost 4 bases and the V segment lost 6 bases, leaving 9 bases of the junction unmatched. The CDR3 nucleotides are TGTGCCAGCAGGGCGACAGGGTTAGGGTACGAGCAGTACTTC. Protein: CASRATGLGYEQYF.

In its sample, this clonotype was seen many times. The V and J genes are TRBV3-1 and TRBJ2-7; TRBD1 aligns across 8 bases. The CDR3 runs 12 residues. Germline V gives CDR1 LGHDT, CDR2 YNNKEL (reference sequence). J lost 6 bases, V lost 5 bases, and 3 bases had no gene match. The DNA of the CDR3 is TGTGCCAGCAGCTCAGGGGGCGGCGAGCAGTACTTC. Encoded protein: CASSSGGGEQYF.

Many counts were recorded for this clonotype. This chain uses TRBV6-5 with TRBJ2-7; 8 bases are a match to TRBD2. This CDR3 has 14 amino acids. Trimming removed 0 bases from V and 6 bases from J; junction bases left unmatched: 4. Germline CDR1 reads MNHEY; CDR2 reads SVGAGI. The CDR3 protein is CASSYSWLAGEQYF. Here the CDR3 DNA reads TGTGCCAGCAGTTACTCGTGGCTAGCGGGCGAGCAGTACTTC.

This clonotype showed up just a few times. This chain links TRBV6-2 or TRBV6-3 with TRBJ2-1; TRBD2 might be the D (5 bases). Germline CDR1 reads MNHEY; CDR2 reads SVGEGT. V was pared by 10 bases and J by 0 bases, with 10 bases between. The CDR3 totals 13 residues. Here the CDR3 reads CATQSGSYNEQFF. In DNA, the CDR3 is TGTGCCACCCAAAGCGGCTCCTACAATGAGCAGTTCTTC.

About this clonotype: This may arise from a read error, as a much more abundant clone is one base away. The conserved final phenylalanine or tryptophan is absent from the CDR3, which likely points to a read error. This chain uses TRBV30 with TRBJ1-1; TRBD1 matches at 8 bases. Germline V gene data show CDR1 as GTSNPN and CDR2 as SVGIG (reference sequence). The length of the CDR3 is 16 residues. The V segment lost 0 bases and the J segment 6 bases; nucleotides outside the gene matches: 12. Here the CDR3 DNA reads TGTGCCTGGAGTGTACCGATGTCGGGACAGGCGTCTGAAGCTTTCCTT. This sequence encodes CAWSVPMSGQASEAFL.